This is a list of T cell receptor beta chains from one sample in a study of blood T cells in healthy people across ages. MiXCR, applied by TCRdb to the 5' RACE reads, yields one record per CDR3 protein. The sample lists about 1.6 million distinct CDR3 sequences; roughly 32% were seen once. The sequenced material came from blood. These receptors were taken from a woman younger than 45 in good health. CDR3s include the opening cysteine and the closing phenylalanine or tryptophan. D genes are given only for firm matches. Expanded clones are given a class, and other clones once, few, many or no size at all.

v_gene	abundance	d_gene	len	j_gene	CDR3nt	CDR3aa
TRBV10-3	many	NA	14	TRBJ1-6	TGTGCCATCAGGGACACAGGGTTTAATTCACCCCTCCACTTT	CAIRDTGFNSPLHF
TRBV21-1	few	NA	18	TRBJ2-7	TGTGCCAGCAGCAAAACCGGGACACCACCTCTGGATTCCTACGAGCAGTACTTC	CASSKTGTPPLDSYEQYF
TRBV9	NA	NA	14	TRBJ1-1	TGTGCCAGCAACCGTCGGGGAAGTCTCACTGAAGCTTTCTTT	CASNRRGSLTEAFF
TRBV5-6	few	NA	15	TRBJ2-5	TGTGCCAGCAGCCCAAGGACCGATTTTCGGGAGACCCAGTACTTC	CASSPRTDFRETQYF
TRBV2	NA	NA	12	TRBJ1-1	TGTGCCAGCCTTACAGCGTACACTGAAGCTTTCTTT	CASLTAYTEAFF
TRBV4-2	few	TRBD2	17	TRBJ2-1	TGTGCCAGCAGCCAAAATATACTAGCGGGGGAGTACAATGAGCAGTTCTTC	CASSQNILAGEYNEQFF
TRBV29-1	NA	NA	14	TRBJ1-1	TGCAGCGTTGCAGGGAAATTATCCCTCACTGAAGCTTTCTTT	CSVAGKLSLTEAFF
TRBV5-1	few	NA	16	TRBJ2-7	TGCGCCAGCAGCTTGGGTCCCCCTCGAGGGACCTACGAGCAGTACTTC	CASSLGPPRGTYEQYF
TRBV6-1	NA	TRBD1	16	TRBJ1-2	TGTGCCAGTAGTGGTTTGCTGGACAGGGGGGCCTATGGCTACACCTTC	CASSGLLDRGAYGYTF
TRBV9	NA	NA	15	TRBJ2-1	TGTGCCAGCAGCGTAGGAGGGGGTCCCCCCTACGAGCAGTTCTTC	CASSVGGGPPYEQFF
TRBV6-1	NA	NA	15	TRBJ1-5	TGTGCCAGCAGTGATACAGGGTTGGTCAATCAGCCCCAGCATTTT	CASSDTGLVNQPQHF
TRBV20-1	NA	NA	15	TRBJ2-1	TGCAGTGCTAGCGGGGCGGCCCCCACCTACAATGAGCAGTTCTTC	CSASGAAPTYNEQFF
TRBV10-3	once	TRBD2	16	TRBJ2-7	TGTGCCACCCAGGGGACTAGCGGGAGGGGGAGATCCGAGCAGTACTTC	CATQGTSGRGRSEQYF
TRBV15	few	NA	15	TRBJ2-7	TGTGCCACCAGCAGAGATCGGCAGGTTCCCTACGAGCAGTACTTC	CATSRDRQVPYEQYF
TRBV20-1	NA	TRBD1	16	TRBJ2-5	TGCAGTGCTACCGGGACAGGGATCGGGTACCAAGAGACCCAGTACTTC	CSATGTGIGYQETQYF
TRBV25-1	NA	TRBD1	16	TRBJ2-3	TGTGCCAGCAGTGAGTTCGACAGGGGGCCGGAAGATACGCAGTATTTT	CASSEFDRGPEDTQYF
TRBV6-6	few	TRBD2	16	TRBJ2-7	TGTGCCAGCAGGGGGCTGGCTAGCGGGAGGGCCTGGGAGCAGTACTTC	CASRGLASGRAWEQYF
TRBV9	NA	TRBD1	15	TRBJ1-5	TGTGCCAGCAGCGTAGAAGTGAGTCCCACAGGGGTCCAGCATTTT	CASSVEVSPTGVQHF
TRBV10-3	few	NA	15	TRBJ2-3	TGTGCCATCAGTGAACCTGGAGGGGGGTCAGATACGCAGTATTTT	CAISEPGGGSDTQYF
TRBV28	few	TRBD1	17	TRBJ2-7	TGTGCCAGCACCCACTCGGGACAGGGGATCTCTATGGACGAGCAGTACTTC	CASTHSGQGISMDEQYF
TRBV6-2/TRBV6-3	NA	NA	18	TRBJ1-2	TGTGCCAGCTCTACTCCGGGGGCCTCCGGGTTTGAGCGCTATGGCTACACCTTC	CASSTPGASGFERYGYTF
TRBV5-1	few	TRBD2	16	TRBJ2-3	TGCGCCAGCACACGACTAGCGGGGTCCCCCACAGATACGCAGTATTTT	CASTRLAGSPTDTQYF
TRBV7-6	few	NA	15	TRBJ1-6	TGTGCCAGCAGCCCTTCCAACGGCGGCTATTCACCCCTCCACTTT	CASSPSNGGYSPLHF
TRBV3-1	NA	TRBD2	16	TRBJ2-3	TGTGCCAGCAGCCAAGGTAGCGGGGCGACGTGGGATACGCAGTATTTT	CASSQGSGATWDTQYF